A single sample is the source of the 5 T cell receptor beta chains below, sequenced in a study of T cell responses to AZD1222 COVID-19 vaccine. This table comes from immunoSEQ multiplex PCR, and its TCRdb copy is limited to in-frame clones, with some not included. The sample records 140,000 to 150,000 clones, more than 85% being singletons. Sample: peripheral blood, taken on day 0 of AZD1222 vaccination. These TCRs come from an adult in good health.

The V and J genes are TRBV19 and TRBJ2-1; D tentatively fits TRBD1 or TRBD2 (5 bases each). CDR3 length equals 16 residues. V was clipped by 3 bases and J by 6 bases, with 18 bases between them. In germline, CDR1 is LNHDA, CDR2 SQIVND (reference sequence). The chain's CDR3 is CASSIWGIEGINEQFF. Here the CDR3 DNA reads TGTGCCAGTAGTATTTGGGGGATAGAGGGAATCAATGAGCAGTTCTTC.

This chain joins TRBV12-3 or TRBV12-4 and TRBJ1-4; the D gene is possibly TRBD1 (5 bases). V was shortened by 5 bases and J by 7 bases, with 11 bases between the two germline ends. The CDR3 runs to 13 residues. CDR3 coding DNA: TGTGCCAGCAGTCGGGGACGAGCTGAAAAACTGTTTTTT. Translating gives CASSRGRAEKLFF.

The chain carries TRBV5-1 and TRBJ2-5; 7 bases fit TRBD1. The germline V gene encodes CDR1 SGHRS and CDR2 YFSETQ. V lost 0 bases and J lost 3; bases outside the gene matches: 8. The CDR3 runs 16 residues. The CDR3 region is CASSLGIGQGEETQYF. The CDR3 bases are TGCGCCAGCAGCTTGGGGATCGGGCAGGGGGAAGAGACCCAGTACTTC.

V and J are TRBV6-5 and TRBJ1-4, with a tentative D call TRBD1 (5 bases). The CDR3 loop spans 14 amino acids. V lost 5 bases and J 5 bases, leaving 12 bases between the germline ends. Germline CDR1 reads MNHEY; CDR2 reads SVGAGI. CDR3 DNA: TGTGCCAGCAGTCTACTAGGGGCGAATGAAAAACTGTTTTTT. This translates into CASSLLGANEKLFF.

The chain recombines TRBV19 with TRBJ2-2, with a possible D match to TRBD1 (6 bases). The CDR3 consists of 15 residues. Germline CDR1 and CDR2: LNHDA and SQIVND (reference sequence). V was shortened by 1 base and J by 4 bases, with 10 bases between the two germline ends. The CDR3 DNA reads as TGTGCCAGTAGTATAGTACAGGGTGGCACCGGGGAGCTGTTTTTT. The encoded protein is CASSIVQGGTGELFF.